The TCR beta chain described here comes from a study of CD8 T cells in ankylosing spondylitis. General observations from the study: Earlier work had already found some motif variants in reactive arthritis synovial fluid and blood. Reportedly, matched ankylosing spondylitis synovial fluid was significantly enriched for disease-linked clones. Disease-linked clones proved CD8+ and comparatively uncommon in peripheral blood.

On this clonotype itself: Its cognate antigen is unknown.

The CDR3 length is 16 residues. Trimming took off 3 bases at V and 3 bases at J, with 17 bases between the two ends. CDR1 ENHRY and CDR2 SYGVKD come from the germline V gene. Using quantitative 5'-RACE with molecular barcodes, the authors made TCR beta libraries. TCRdb reanalysed the 5' RACE reads using MiXCR and keeps one entry per CDR3 protein. The repertoire includes under 250,000 distinct CDR3 sequences, 9.5% to 12% of them detected once, and around 7% sits in the top ten. Sample: blood, either unsorted or a sorted T cell fraction (not recorded which). This receptor was taken from a male donor with ankylosing spondylitis or in good health (not recorded which). V and J are TRBV10-3 and TRBJ2-5; D is possibly TRBD2 (6 bases). The CDR3: CAISDSVGGAEETQYF. For the CDR3, the DNA is TGTGCCATCAGTGACTCGGTGGGAGGCGCCGAAGAGACCCAGTACTTC.